The 19 T cell receptor beta chains reported below all come from one sample, sequenced in a study of blood T cell repertoires in COVID-19. Produced via immunoSEQ multiplex PCR; TCRdb's table is partial and in-frame only. This sample yields roughly 360,000 clones, of which 81% are seen a single time; more than 1% belongs to the top ten. The sequencing sample was made of peripheral blood. These receptors were taken from a human donor with acute or convalescent COVID-19. The donor label of this sample is uncertain.

This CDR3 reads CASRPPQGSVYGYTF. CDR3 sequence (DNA): TGTGCCAGCAGGCCACCACAGGGAAGTGTCTATGGCTACACCTTC. The rearrangement joins TRBV6-6 to TRBJ1-2; perhaps TRBD1 as D (6 bases). The V end lost 6 bases, the J end lost 4 bases, and 18 bases lay between the germline ends. Germline V gene sequence: CDR1 MNHNY, CDR2 SVGAGI (reference sequence). The length of the CDR3 is 15 residues.

This chain connects TRBV7-9 to TRBJ1-4; D is possibly TRBD1 (5 bases). Germline assignment: CDR1 SEHNR and CDR2 FQNEAQ (reference sequence). This CDR3 has 13 amino acids. Trimming took off 2 bases at V and 8 bases at J, with 9 bases between the two ends. The CDR3 loop is CASSLSREEKLFF. CDR3 DNA sequence: TGTGCCAGCAGCTTAAGCAGGGAAGAAAAACTGTTTTTT.

This chain links TRBV12-3 or TRBV12-4 with TRBJ1-5, with D hard to call. V lost 6 bases, J lost 5 bases, and 11 bases lay in between. This CDR3 comprises 13 residues. CDR3 nucleotides: TGTGCCAGCAGAAGAGGTATTCATCAGCCCCAGCATTTT. This encodes CASRRGIHQPQHF.

A few counts support this clone. The chain employs TRBV11-2 and TRBJ1-1; tentative D call: TRBD1 (5 bases). V was cut by 6 bases and J by 1 base, with 18 bases left in between. Looked up from germline, CDR1 is SGHAT and CDR2 is FQNNGV. There are 16 residues in the CDR3. As DNA, the CDR3 is TGTGCCAGCAGGTTGGGGGGAGCGTCCACGAACACTGAAGCTTTCTTT. It translates to CASRLGGASTNTEAFF.

This clone was detected once. The CDR3 nucleotides are TGTGCCAGCAGCCAAAGACTAGAGTACACCTACAATGAGCAGTTCTTC. Translated, it gives CASSQRLEYTYNEQFF. The rearrangement links TRBV6-2 or TRBV6-3 to TRBJ2-1, with a weak D call TRBD2 (6 bases). This CDR3 spans 16 amino acids. CDR1 and CDR2 (germline): MNHEY, SVGEGT. V was cut by 6 bases and J by 2 bases, with 17 bases left in between.

The chain employs TRBV11-2 and TRBJ2-3; D gene ambiguous. The length of the CDR3 is 15 residues. Trimming cost V 5 bases and J 2 bases, with 14 bases left between them. Germline lookup yields CDR1 SGHAT and CDR2 FQNNGV. CDR3 nucleotide sequence: TGTGCCAGCAGCCCTGCGGTACTATACACAGATACGCAGTATTTT. Its translation: CASSPAVLYTDTQYF. The whole variable domain, remainder taken from reference TRBV11-2 and TRBJ2-3, is EAGVAQSPRYKIIEKRQSVAFWCNPISGHATLYWYQQILGQGPKLLIQFQNNGVVDDSQLPKDRFSAERLKGVDSTLKIQPAKLEDSAVYLCASSPAVLYTDTQYFGPGTRLTVL.

This clone was counted a single time. The rearrangement uses TRBV28 and TRBJ2-5; perhaps TRBD1 as D (7 bases). CDR3 length equals 14 residues. Germline V gene sequence: CDR1 MDHEN, CDR2 SYDVKM. Trimming removed 6 bases from V and 1 base from J, with 12 bases in between. CDR3 sequence (DNA): TGTGCCAGCAGGCGGGGACAGTTCCAAGAGACCCAGTACTTC. Encoded protein: CASRRGQFQETQYF.

The chain joins TRBV7-2 to TRBJ1-1; D unclear. This CDR3 spans 14 amino acids. The germline V gene encodes CDR1 SGHTA and CDR2 FQGNSA. The V end was cut by 5 bases, the J end by 0 bases, with 10 bases between. The DNA of the CDR3 is TGTGCCAGCAGCCTCAGGACTGTGAACACTGAAGCTTTCTTT. Protein product: CASSLRTVNTEAFF. The full variable domain, its missing parts supplied by reference TRBV7-2 and TRBJ1-1, is GAGVSQSPSNKVTEKGKDVELRCDPISGHTALYWYRQSLGQGLEFLIYFQGNSAPDKSGLPSDRFSAERTGGSVSTLTIQRTQQEDSAVYLCASSLRTVNTEAFFGQGTRLTVV.

The rearrangement joins TRBV6-5 to TRBJ2-6; D unresolved. CDR1 is MNHEY and CDR2 is SVGAGI in the germline V gene. The length of the CDR3 is 15 residues. The V end lost 8 bases, the J end lost 2 bases, and 13 bases lay between the germline ends. As DNA, the CDR3 is TGTGCCAGCGGGTCCGTGGGCGCTGGGGCCAACGTCCTGACTTTC. This translates into CASGSVGAGANVLTF.

The V call is TRBV5-8, the J call TRBJ1-2; 11 nucleotides agree with TRBD1. CDR1 and CDR2 (germline): SGHTS, YDEGEE. J gave up 5 bases and V 6 bases, and 6 bases lay outside the gene matches. The CDR3 length is 14 residues. In DNA form, the CDR3 reads TGTGCCAGCACCCGGACAGGGGGCGAATATGGCTACACCTTC. It encodes CASTRTGGEYGYTF. The whole variable domain, remainder taken from reference TRBV5-8 and TRBJ1-2, is EAGVTQSPTHLIKTRGQQATLRCSPISGHTSVYWYQQALGLGLQFLLWYDEGEERNRGNFPPRFSGRQFPNYSSELNVNALELEDSALYLCASTRTGGEYGYTFGSGTRLTVV.

The V call is TRBV18, the J call TRBJ2-1; 8 positions agree with TRBD1. Trimming took 1 base from V and 2 from J; bases not matched to a gene: 1. CDR3 length: 15 amino acids. Germline V lookup: CDR1 KGHSH, CDR2 LQKENI. The CDR3 DNA reads as TGTGCCAGCTCACCACGGACAGGGACCTACAATGAGCAGTTCTTC. This codes for CASSPRTGTYNEQFF.

In its sample, this clone was seen once. The V and J genes are TRBV18 and TRBJ1-1, with D possibly matching TRBD1 (5 bases). V was trimmed by 0 bases and J by 5 bases, leaving 13 bases between them. Per germline, CDR1 KGHSH and CDR2 LQKENI. This CDR3 spans 15 amino acids. The CDR3 reads CASSPPARAETEAFF. The CDR3 coding sequence is TGTGCCAGCTCACCACCCGCCAGGGCGGAGACTGAAGCTTTCTTT.

This clone has a single count. V and J are TRBV29-1 and TRBJ1-2, with D unresolved. The CDR3 runs 15 residues. The V gene lost 3 bases and the J gene lost 5 bases, with 19 bases spanning the gap. Germline V gene lookup returns CDR1 SQVTM and CDR2 ANQGSEA. CDR3 sequence: CSVDPVSGCQYGYTF. The CDR3 DNA reads as TGCAGCGTTGACCCCGTGTCGGGGTGCCAATATGGCTACACCTTC.

The V and J genes are TRBV5-8 and TRBJ2-3; D not resolved. V lost 0 bases and J 3 bases, leaving 8 bases between the germline ends. This CDR3 contains 14 residues. CDR1 and CDR2 (germline): SGHTS, YDEGEE. CDR3 residues: CASSLERETDTQYF. Written as DNA, the CDR3 is TGTGCCAGCAGCTTGGAACGCGAGACAGATACGCAGTATTTT.

The count of this clone is one. The chain uses TRBV29-1 and TRBJ2-7; D perhaps matches TRBD2 (6 bases). Germline V lookup: CDR1 SQVTM, CDR2 ANQGSEA. CDR3 length equals 15 residues. Deletions cut 6 bases from V and 0 bases from J, with 18 bases between. The CDR3 nucleotides are TGCAGCGTCGCTAAACACGGGACTTACTCCTACGAGCAGTACTTC. Its translation is CSVAKHGTYSYEQYF.

This clone was counted a single time. The rearrangement uses TRBV18 and TRBJ2-2; D might be TRBD2 (6 bases). Looked up from germline, CDR1 is KGHSH and CDR2 is LQKENI. This CDR3 is 15 amino acids long. V shed 6 bases and J shed 0 bases, with 11 bases lying between them. CDR3 nucleotide sequence: TGTGCCAGCTCTCCCGGCGGGGCGAACACCGGGGAGCTGTTTTTT. This codes for CASSPGGANTGELFF.

This chain links TRBV28 with TRBJ1-4, with TRBD1 as a possible D gene (6 bases). The CDR3 has 15 residues. Germline loops: CDR1 MDHEN, CDR2 SYDVKM. The V and J ends lost 7 bases and 3 bases respectively, with 15 bases between them. The CDR3 DNA reads as TGTGCCAGCATCAACTCTGACAGGTCTAATGAAAAACTGTTTTTT. Translating it yields CASINSDRSNEKLFF.

This clone was found once. The rearrangement uses TRBV7-9 and TRBJ2-7; D possibly corresponds to TRBD2 (5 bases). Germline CDR1 is SEHNR and CDR2 is FQNEAQ (reference sequence). The CDR3 has 13 residues. With 1 base removed from V and 1 base from J, the gap between germline ends came to 5 bases. Here the CDR3 reads CASSLGESYEQYF. The CDR3 coding sequence is TGTGCCAGCAGCTTAGGGGAGTCCTACGAGCAGTACTTC.

The rearrangement uses TRBV7-8 and TRBJ2-5, with D uncertain. This CDR3 spans 13 amino acids. Germline lookup yields CDR1 SGHVS and CDR2 FQNEAQ. The V and J ends lost 1 base and 2 bases respectively, with 5 bases between them. The CDR3 DNA is TGTGCCAGCAGCTTAGGGCAGCAAGAGACCCAGTACTTC. Its protein product is CASSLGQQETQYF.